Listed below are T cell receptor beta chains from one sample, sequenced in a study of control samples from healthy donors and cancer patients. Profiled with immunoSEQ multiplex PCR; TCRdb holds only in-frame clones, not every one. The data contain tens of thousands of clones, more than 75% of them singletons. What was sequenced was blood. These receptors were taken from a woman aged 45 to 65 in good health. Both conserved end residues are trimmed from each CDR3. Each record gives: clone size, V gene, J gene, CDR3 protein. A clone size is listed for some rows: how often the clone was seen (once, few, many), or a class if it is expanded.

abundance: .
v_gene: TRBV28
j_gene: TRBJ2-7
CDR3aa: ASTPQAEGYEQY

abundance: .
v_gene: TRBV30
j_gene: TRBJ2-1
CDR3aa: AWIEGRTF

abundance: .
v_gene: TRBV20-1
j_gene: TRBJ2-7
CDR3aa: SVERTYEQY

abundance: .
v_gene: TRBV25-1
j_gene: TRBJ2-7
CDR3aa: ASRETSGVLKQY

abundance: .
v_gene: TRBV4-1
j_gene: TRBJ2-7
CDR3aa: ASSQVGSGPYEQY

abundance: .
v_gene: TRBV30
j_gene: TRBJ1-2
CDR3aa: AWNGGDTVNYGYT

abundance: .
v_gene: TRBV27
j_gene: TRBJ1-6
CDR3aa: ASSLSMTVNSPLH

abundance: .
v_gene: TRBV10-3
j_gene: TRBJ1-3
CDR3aa: AISGQSFTDYSLSGNTIY

abundance: .
v_gene: TRBV10-3
j_gene: TRBJ1-1
CDR3aa: AISERVARASEAF

abundance: .
v_gene: TRBV6-5
j_gene: TRBJ2-3
CDR3aa: ASSSMDTQY

abundance: .
v_gene: TRBV2
j_gene: TRBJ1-6
CDR3aa: ASLRLAADNSPLH

abundance: .
v_gene: TRBV20-1
j_gene: TRBJ1-2
CDR3aa: SASTGRQVYGYT

abundance: .
v_gene: TRBV7-3
j_gene: TRBJ1-2
CDR3aa: ASSSDRGNYGYT

abundance: .
v_gene: TRBV5-1
j_gene: TRBJ2-7
CDR3aa: ASSFVPRCEQY

abundance: few
v_gene: TRBV6-5
j_gene: TRBJ1-1
CDR3aa: ASRQRTEAF

abundance: .
v_gene: TRBV10-3
j_gene: TRBJ2-2
CDR3aa: ASKSGSGTGELF

abundance: once
v_gene: TRBV7-9
j_gene: TRBJ1-1
CDR3aa: ASSPEGIEAF

abundance: .
v_gene: TRBV10-3
j_gene: TRBJ1-6
CDR3aa: AISAGGGNSPLH

abundance: .
v_gene: TRBV7-8
j_gene: TRBJ2-3
CDR3aa: ASSFALAGLTDTQY

abundance: .
v_gene: TRBV6-6
j_gene: TRBJ1-5
CDR3aa: ASSPPPRDRVSNQPQH

abundance: few
v_gene: TRBV19
j_gene: TRBJ2-7
CDR3aa: ASSGTSASYEQY

abundance: .
v_gene: TRBV4-2
j_gene: TRBJ2-1
CDR3aa: ASSQDRGEQF

abundance: few
v_gene: TRBV6-4
j_gene: TRBJ2-2
CDR3aa: ASSDGGTGELF

abundance: once
v_gene: TRBV28
j_gene: TRBJ2-1
CDR3aa: ATGLAEYNEQF

abundance: .
v_gene: TRBV3-1/TRBV3-2
j_gene: TRBJ1-1
CDR3aa: ASSQGTKNTEAF

abundance: .
v_gene: TRBV5-1
j_gene: TRBJ2-2
CDR3aa: ASSLTDPLASGTANTGELF

abundance: .
v_gene: TRBV25-1
j_gene: TRBJ1-2
CDR3aa: ASSEVSQYYGYT

abundance: .
v_gene: TRBV5-5
j_gene: TRBJ2-1
CDR3aa: ASSLAAGLGAYNEQF

abundance: .
v_gene: TRBV27
j_gene: TRBJ2-7
CDR3aa: ASSLGAGGGYEQY

abundance: .
v_gene: TRBV28
j_gene: TRBJ2-7
CDR3aa: ASSFATSGNSYEQY

abundance: .
v_gene: TRBV11-2
j_gene: TRBJ1-4
CDR3aa: ASSSTRQVGFLF

abundance: .
v_gene: TRBV19
j_gene: TRBJ2-2
CDR3aa: ASSIDWTTGELF

abundance: .
v_gene: TRBV19
j_gene: TRBJ2-2
CDR3aa: ASMPRKPKGPPGELF

abundance: .
v_gene: TRBV5-6
j_gene: TRBJ2-5
CDR3aa: ASSLQETQY

abundance: .
v_gene: TRBV3-1/TRBV3-2
j_gene: TRBJ2-1
CDR3aa: ASSQETSGRASF

abundance: medium-sized
v_gene: TRBV7-9
j_gene: TRBJ1-2
CDR3aa: ASSNRDLQGYT

abundance: .
v_gene: TRBV9
j_gene: TRBJ1-2
CDR3aa: ASSVGQGHHYGYT

abundance: once
v_gene: TRBV5-4
j_gene: TRBJ2-5
CDR3aa: ASSLLGGGETQY

abundance: .
v_gene: TRBV28
j_gene: TRBJ1-4
CDR3aa: ASNLGGGNEKLF

abundance: .
v_gene: TRBV11-3
j_gene: TRBJ2-5
CDR3aa: ASSFQGEETQY

abundance: .
v_gene: TRBV10-3
j_gene: TRBJ2-7
CDR3aa: ASASGSYEQY

abundance: once
v_gene: TRBV9
j_gene: TRBJ2-1
CDR3aa: ASSVGAAGEVNEQF

abundance: .
v_gene: TRBV29-1
j_gene: TRBJ1-2
CDR3aa: SAKGGTYGYT

abundance: .
v_gene: TRBV9
j_gene: TRBJ1-3
CDR3aa: ASSVAGNTIY

abundance: .
v_gene: TRBV7-9
j_gene: TRBJ2-5
CDR3aa: ASSHGGQGEETQY

abundance: .
v_gene: TRBV5-3
j_gene: TRBJ2-5
CDR3aa: ARSLGLIEIETQY

abundance: .
v_gene: TRBV5-1
j_gene: TRBJ1-4
CDR3aa: ASSPDPNRGGNEKLF

abundance: .
v_gene: TRBV11-1
j_gene: TRBJ1-1
CDR3aa: ASSLSENTEAF

abundance: .
v_gene: TRBV6-5
j_gene: TRBJ1-2
CDR3aa: ASTGGNYGYT

abundance: .
v_gene: TRBV19
j_gene: TRBJ2-4
CDR3aa: ASEKENIQY

abundance: .
v_gene: TRBV11-2
j_gene: TRBJ2-7
CDR3aa: ASSSTGGFYEQY

abundance: once
v_gene: TRBV9
j_gene: TRBJ1-5
CDR3aa: ASSVGPGLNQPQH

abundance: .
v_gene: TRBV30
j_gene: TRBJ1-1
CDR3aa: AYRGARTEAF

abundance: .
v_gene: TRBV7-2
j_gene: TRBJ2-7
CDR3aa: ASSLGLGPEQY

abundance: .
v_gene: TRBV7-8
j_gene: TRBJ2-2
CDR3aa: ASSYHTGELF